The 18 T cell receptor beta chains below all came from one sample that was sequenced in a study of CD8 T cells in ankylosing spondylitis. Whole-study results and caveats: Characteristic of ankylosing spondylitis blood, it appeared, was a TCR beta motif comprising roughly eight highly homologous variants.

A single record per CDR3 protein comes from TCRdb applying MiXCR to the 5' RACE reads. The data show about 340,000 distinct CDR3 sequences, 8% seen once. These receptors have no identified antigens. Sequencing used blood, either unsorted or a sorted T cell fraction (not recorded which). The source of these receptors is a male donor with ankylosing spondylitis.

The table lists this clonotype with a few counts. The chain is built from TRBV29-1 and TRBJ2-3; D is ambiguous. CDR3 length: 13 residues. Trimming removed 5 bases from V and 0 bases from J, with 9 bases in between. Germline CDR1 reads SQVTM; CDR2 reads ANQGSEA. CDR3: CSVTRFSTDTQYF. CDR3 nucleotides: TGCAGCGTTACCAGGTTTAGCACAGATACGCAGTATTTT.

In its sample, this clonotype was seen a few times. This rearrangement joins TRBV27 to TRBJ2-5, with 8 positions matching TRBD2. CDR3 size: 12 residues. Germline-derived CDR1 and CDR2 are MNHEY and SMNVEV (reference sequence). V gave up 10 bases and J gave up 5 bases; unmatched junction bases: 6. The CDR3 spells CATRRGGETQYF. DNA of the CDR3: TGTGCCACCCGCCGGGGGGGGGAGACCCAGTACTTC.

There are many counts of this clonotype. This chain joins TRBV9 and TRBJ2-1, with 9 positions matching TRBD1. The trim removed 3 bases at V and 1 base at J, leaving 11 bases unmatched. Germline values: CDR1 SGDLS, CDR2 YYNGEE. This CDR3 contains 18 residues. The CDR3 sequence is CASSGRTSGTGSYNEQFF. The CDR3 DNA reads TGTGCCAGCAGCGGAAGAACTTCCGGGACAGGGTCCTACAATGAGCAGTTCTTC. The whole variable domain, filled in from reference TRBV9 and TRBJ2-1, reads DSGVTQTPKHLITATGQRVTLRCSPRSGDLSVYWYQQSLDQGLQFLIQYYNGEERAKGNILERFSAQQFPDLHSELNLSSLELGDSALYFCASSGRTSGTGSYNEQFFGPGTRLTVL.

The chain is built from TRBV7-2 and TRBJ2-5, with 8 nucleotides matching TRBD2. Losses at the gene ends were 3 bases for V and 4 bases for J; bases not matched to a gene: 7. This CDR3 contains 15 residues. CDR1 SGHTA and CDR2 FQGNSA come from the germline V gene. The CDR3 loop reads CASSFGTSGGETQYF. The CDR3 DNA reads as TGTGCCAGCAGCTTCGGAACTAGCGGAGGAGAGACCCAGTACTTC. The variable domain in full, with the rest retrieved from reference TRBV7-2 and TRBJ2-5, is GAGVSQSPSNKVTEKGKDVELRCDPISGHTALYWYRQSLGQGLEFLIYFQGNSAPDKSGLPSDRFSAERTGGSVSTLTIQRTQQEDSAVYLCASSFGTSGGETQYFGPGTRLLVL.

This clonotype showed up just a few times. This rearrangement joins TRBV30 to TRBJ1-2, with no clear D. CDR3 size: 13 residues. V lost 0 bases and J 4 bases, leaving 9 bases between the germline ends. Germline V gene lookup returns CDR1 GTSNPN and CDR2 SVGIG (reference sequence). For the CDR3, the DNA is TGTGCCTGGAGTGTACAAGGGCCCTATGGCTACACCTTC. Translating gives CAWSVQGPYGYTF. Full variable domain (outside the CDR3, taken from reference TRBV30 and TRBJ1-2): SQTIHQWPATLVQPVGSPLSLECTVEGTSNPNLYWYRQAAGRGLQLLFYSVGIGQISSEVPQNLSASRPQDRQFILSSKKLLLSDSGFYLCAWSVQGPYGYTFGSGTRLTVV.

The chain links TRBV7-9 to TRBJ1-6, with D maybe TRBD1 (6 bases). Germline V gives CDR1 SEHNR, CDR2 FQNEAQ (reference sequence). The CDR3 spans 14 residues. V lost 8 bases and J 10 bases, leaving 18 bases between the germline ends. CDR3: CASGKGGYASPLHF. As DNA, the CDR3 is TGTGCCAGCGGAAAAGGGGGATACGCGTCACCCCTCCACTTT.

The rearrangement links TRBV18 to TRBJ2-7; D could derive from TRBD1 or TRBD2 (7 bases each). Deletions cut 5 bases from V and 6 bases from J, with 14 bases between. Germline loops: CDR1 KGHSH, CDR2 LQKENI. The CDR3 runs to 13 residues. CDR3 in DNA: TGTGCCAGCTCAACCAGGGGGGGCGGCGAGCAGTACTTC. It is translated as CASSTRGGGEQYF. Complete variable domain (other parts from reference TRBV18 and TRBJ2-7): NAGVMQNPRHLVRRRGQEARLRCSPMKGHSHVYWYRQLPEEGLKFMVYLQKENIIDESGMPKERFSAEFPKEGPSILRIQQVVRGDSAAYFCASSTRGGGEQYFGPGTRLTVT.

The chain uses TRBV12-3 or TRBV12-4 and TRBJ2-1, with TRBD1 matching over 7 bases. The junction had 5 bases not matched to a gene; V was cut back by 6 bases and J by 0 bases. The CDR3 consists of 15 residues. The CDR3 protein is CASSGDSSSYNEQFF. The CDR3 coding sequence is TGTGCCAGCAGCGGGGACAGTAGCTCCTACAATGAGCAGTTCTTC.

The chain joins TRBV10-3 to TRBJ1-4; the D is unclear. Germline CDR1 is ENHRY and CDR2 is SYGVKD. There are 14 residues in the CDR3. Trimming removed 2 bases at V and 8 bases at J, with 12 bases between. The CDR3 nucleotides read TGTGCCATCAGTGAGGGGAGTCTGTGCGAAAAACTGTTTTTT. Protein: CAISEGSLCEKLFF.

The chain uses TRBV19 and TRBJ2-5; 8 bases match TRBD1. Germline loops: CDR1 LNHDA, CDR2 SQIVND (reference sequence). This CDR3 contains 15 residues. Trimming at V came to 4 bases and at J to 1 base, leaving 5 bases not matched to a gene. DNA for the CDR3: TGTGCCAGTAGTAATTCGGGACAGGTCCAAGAGACCCAGTACTTC. It yields the protein CASSNSGQVQETQYF. Full variable domain (missing parts from reference TRBV19 and TRBJ2-5): DGGITQSPKYLFRKEGQNVTLSCEQNLNHDAMYWYRQDPGQGLRLIYYSQIVNDFQKGDIAEGYSVSREKKESFPLTVTSAQKNPTAFYLCASSNSGQVQETQYFGPGTRLLVL.

This clonotype has just a few counts. The junction and the germline gene differ at one end; a read error may be behind it. The chain joins TRBV5-1 to TRBJ2-2; D not resolved. CDR1 SGHRS and CDR2 YFSETQ come from the germline V gene. There are 13 residues in the CDR3. CDR3 region: CASSLENAGELFF. The CDR3 DNA follows: TGCGCCAGCAGCTTGGAGAACGCCGGGGAGCTGTTTTTT.

This clonotype was counted between two and nine times. The chain couples TRBV6-5 to TRBJ1-2, with D tentatively TRBD1 (5 bases). Germline V gene lookup returns CDR1 MNHEY and CDR2 SVGAGI. The length of the CDR3 is 13 residues. V was trimmed by 2 bases and J by 6 bases, leaving 10 bases between them. In nucleotides, the CDR3 is TGTGCCAGCAGTTACGGGGGGTTGAATGGCTACACCTTC. Translating it yields CASSYGGLNGYTF.

There are many counts of this clonotype. The chain is built from TRBV29-1 and TRBJ1-2; unclear D gene. This CDR3 comprises 12 residues. CDR1 SQVTM and CDR2 ANQGSEA come from the germline V gene. Trimming took off 7 bases at V and 4 bases at J, with 13 bases between the two ends. The CDR3 sequence: CSGVIDFYGYTF. The CDR3 DNA sequence: TGCAGCGGGGTCATAGATTTCTATGGCTACACCTTC.

V is TRBV18 and J is TRBJ2-1, with TRBD2 identical over 7 bases. The J segment lost 9 bases and the V segment lost 2 bases, leaving 4 bases of the junction unmatched. Germline-derived CDR1 and CDR2 are KGHSH and LQKENI. The CDR3 covers 13 residues. CDR3 residues: CASSPGASGEQFF. In nucleotides, the CDR3 is TGTGCCAGCTCACCAGGCGCTAGCGGTGAGCAGTTCTTC.

The chain is built from TRBV18 and TRBJ1-1; D gene uncertain. This CDR3 has 15 residues. Trimming shortened V by 1 base and J by 0 bases, and 9 bases separated the two germline ends. CDR1 KGHSH and CDR2 LQKENI come from the germline V gene. The CDR3 DNA is TGTGCCAGCTCACCACATTCGGCAATGAACACTGAAGCTTTCTTT. Translated: CASSPHSAMNTEAFF.

The J gene is TRBJ2-1, the V gene TRBV12-3 or TRBV12-4; no firm D call. V was shortened by 4 bases and J by 10 bases, with 8 bases between the two germline ends. CDR3 length equals 11 residues. CDR3 nucleotide sequence: TGTGCCAGCAGTTCCCCACGGGAGCAGTTCTTC. It encodes CASSSPREQFF.

In its sample, this clonotype was seen many times. The chain combines TRBV20-1 with TRBJ2-7, with TRBD2 matching over 8 bases. The trim removed 5 bases at V and 3 bases at J, leaving 6 bases unmatched. The V gene's germline CDR1 is DFQATT and CDR2 SNEGSKA (reference sequence). This CDR3 has 13 residues. The CDR3 DNA is TGCAGTGCTGGATCCACTAGCGGCTACGAGCAGTACTTC. Protein sequence: CSAGSTSGYEQYF.

This clonotype was detected only a few times. The rearrangement joins TRBV6-1 to TRBJ2-1; D may match TRBD1 or TRBD2 (6 bases each). Germline values: CDR1 MNHNS, CDR2 SASEGT. V lost 6 bases and J lost 15, with 18 bases in between. This CDR3 has 12 residues. The CDR3 loop is CASSQGGLNGFF. The DNA of the CDR3 is TGTGCCAGCAGCCAAGGGGGGTTGAACGGGTTCTTC.